What follows are 5 T cell receptor beta chains derived from one specimen sequenced in a study of blood T cell repertoires in COVID-19. Sequencing was performed with immunoSEQ multiplex PCR; in TCRdb, only in-frame clones are kept and a portion is missing. The sample contains 150,000 to 200,000 clones, around nine tenths of which appear only once. The specimen sequenced was PBMCs or T cells enriched from blood (not recorded which). These receptors originate from a young woman who had recovered from COVID-19.

The chain joins TRBV18 to TRBJ2-6; TRBD2 matches 8 bases. The CDR3 runs to 18 residues. Unmatched junction bases numbered 10, after V lost 3 bases and J lost 3 bases. Germline V lookup: CDR1 KGHSH, CDR2 LQKENI. CDR3 region: CASSPVFSGIHGANVLTF. The CDR3 DNA reads TGTGCCAGCTCACCTGTTTTTAGCGGGATACATGGGGCCAACGTCCTGACTTTC.

This chain connects TRBV19 to TRBJ2-1; D gene ambiguous. The V end was cut by 3 bases, the J end by 9 bases, with 12 bases between. Germline loops: CDR1 LNHDA, CDR2 SQIVND (reference sequence). The CDR3 runs to 13 residues. CDR3 nucleotide sequence: TGTGCCAGTAGTATTGATGAATCGAGTGAGCAGTTCTTC. It translates to CASSIDESSEQFF.

A remark on this clone: At one of its ends the junction is not consistent with the germline gene, which may arise from a read error. The chain carries TRBV6-1 and TRBJ1-2; D remains unclear. This CDR3 spans 13 amino acids. Germline V gene data show CDR1 as MNHNS and CDR2 as SASEGT. The CDR3: CASSQAPVRGYTF. As DNA, the CDR3 is TGTGCCAGCAGTCAAGCGCCGGTCCGAGGCTACACCTTC.

The J gene is TRBJ2-2, the V gene TRBV12-5, with 16 bases matching TRBD2. The germline V gene encodes CDR1 LGHNT and CDR2 FRNRAP. This CDR3 is built from 19 residues. V trimming: 6 bases; J trimming: 6 bases; junction bases outside the gene matches: 13. CDR3 DNA sequence: TGTGCTAGTGGCTGGAAGGGGACTAGCGGGAGGGCCCCGGCCGGGGAGCTGTTTTTT. Its protein product is CASGWKGTSGRAPAGELFF.

CDR3 nucleotides: TGTGCCAGTAGCCCCCTGGAGGGCTGGAACACTGAAGCTTTCTTT. Encoded protein: CASSPLEGWNTEAFF. This chain joins TRBV19 and TRBJ1-1; D gene uncertain. Trimming cost V 6 bases and J 1 base, with 15 bases left between them. Germline V CDR1 and CDR2: LNHDA, SQIVND (reference sequence). The CDR3 sequence is 15 residues long.